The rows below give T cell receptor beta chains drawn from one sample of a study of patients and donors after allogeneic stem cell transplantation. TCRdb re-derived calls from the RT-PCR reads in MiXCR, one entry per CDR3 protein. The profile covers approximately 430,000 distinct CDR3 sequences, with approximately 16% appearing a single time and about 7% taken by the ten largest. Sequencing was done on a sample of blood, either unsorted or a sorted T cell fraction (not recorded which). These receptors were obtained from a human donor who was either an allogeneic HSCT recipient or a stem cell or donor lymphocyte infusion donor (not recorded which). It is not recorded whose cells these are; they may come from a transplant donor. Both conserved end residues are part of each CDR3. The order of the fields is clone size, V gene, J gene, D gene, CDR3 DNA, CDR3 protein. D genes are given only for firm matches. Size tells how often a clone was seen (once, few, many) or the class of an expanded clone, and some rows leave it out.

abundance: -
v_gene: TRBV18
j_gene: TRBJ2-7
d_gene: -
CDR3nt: TGTGCCAGCTCACCACCGACTAGTCGGAACGAGCAGTACTTC
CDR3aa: CASSPPTSRNEQYF

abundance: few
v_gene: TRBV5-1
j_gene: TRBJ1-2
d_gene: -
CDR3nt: TGCGCCAGCAGCTTGGGCCCCAGGGGAGTCGCGGATGGCTACACCTTC
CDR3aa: CASSLGPRGVADGYTF

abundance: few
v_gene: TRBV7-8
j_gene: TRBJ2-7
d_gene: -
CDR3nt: TGTGCCAGCAGCTTCGCACGCTTGGGGCCAGGCGAGCAGTACTTC
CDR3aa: CASSFARLGPGEQYF

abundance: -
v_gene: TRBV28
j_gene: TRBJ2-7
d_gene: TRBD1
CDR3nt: TGTGCCAGCAGAACCGGGACAGTTCCCTACGAGCAGTACTTC
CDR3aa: CASRTGTVPYEQYF

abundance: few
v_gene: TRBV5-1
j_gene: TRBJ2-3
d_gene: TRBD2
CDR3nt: TGCGCCAGCAGCTTACTAGCGGGAGTGGCAGATACGCAGTATTTT
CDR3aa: CASSLLAGVADTQYF

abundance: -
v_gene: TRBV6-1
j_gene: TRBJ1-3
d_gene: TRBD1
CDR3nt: TGTGCCAGCAGGGGACAGAAAAGCTCTGGAAACACCATATATTTT
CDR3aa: CASRGQKSSGNTIYF

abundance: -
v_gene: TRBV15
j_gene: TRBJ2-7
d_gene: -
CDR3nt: TGTGCCACCAGCAGAGATCAGGCCCAGGGCGAGCAGTACTTC
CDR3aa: CATSRDQAQGEQYF

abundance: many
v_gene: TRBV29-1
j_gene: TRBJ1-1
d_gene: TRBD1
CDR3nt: TGCAGCGTTGACAACAGGGGCACTGAAGCTTTCTTT
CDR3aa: CSVDNRGTEAFF

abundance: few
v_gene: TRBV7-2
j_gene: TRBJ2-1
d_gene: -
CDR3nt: TGTGCCAGCAGAGTGGGACCGGACAATGAGCAGTTCTTC
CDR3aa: CASRVGPDNEQFF

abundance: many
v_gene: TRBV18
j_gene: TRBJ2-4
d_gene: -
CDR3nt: TGTGCCAGCTCACCGAAGGAGGACATTCAGTACTTC
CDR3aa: CASSPKEDIQYF

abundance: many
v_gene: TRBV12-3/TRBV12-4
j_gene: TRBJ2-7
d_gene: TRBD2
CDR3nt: TGTGCCAGCAGACCGGGGGGACTTCAGTACGAGCAGTACTTC
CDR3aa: CASRPGGLQYEQYF

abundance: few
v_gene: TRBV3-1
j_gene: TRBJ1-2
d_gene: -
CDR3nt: TGTGCCAGCAGCCAAGTGGACAGTACGCTGAGTGGCTACACCTTC
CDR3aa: CASSQVDSTLSGYTF

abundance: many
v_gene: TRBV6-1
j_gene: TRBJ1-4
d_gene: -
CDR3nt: TGTGCCAGCACCCAGGGTGGACTCGGAGAAAAACTGTTTTTT
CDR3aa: CASTQGGLGEKLFF

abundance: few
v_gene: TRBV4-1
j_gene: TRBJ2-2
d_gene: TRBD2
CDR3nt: TGCGCCAGCAGCCAAGATTGGGGCGGGGGGCACGCCGGGGAGCTGTTTTTT
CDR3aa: CASSQDWGGGHAGELFF

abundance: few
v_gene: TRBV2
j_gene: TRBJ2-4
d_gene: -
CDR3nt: TGTGCCAGCCTCTCTAGGCTAGCCGGGAACATTCAGTACTTC
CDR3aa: CASLSRLAGNIQYF

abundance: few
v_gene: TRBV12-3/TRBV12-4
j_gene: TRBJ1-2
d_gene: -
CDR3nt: TGTGCCAGCAGTTTAGTCCGTACGGGAGGCTACACCTTC
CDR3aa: CASSLVRTGGYTF

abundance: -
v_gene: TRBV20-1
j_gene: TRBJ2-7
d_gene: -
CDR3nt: TGCAGTGCCAAGGGGAGAACCGCCTACGAGCAGTACTTC
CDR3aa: CSAKGRTAYEQYF

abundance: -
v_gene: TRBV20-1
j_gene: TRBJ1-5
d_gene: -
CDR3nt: TGCAGTGCTAGAGACAACAGGGTCTGGCAGCCCCAGCATTTT
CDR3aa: CSARDNRVWQPQHF

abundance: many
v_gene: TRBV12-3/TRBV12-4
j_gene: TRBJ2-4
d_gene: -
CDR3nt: TGTGCCAGCAGTCGAGCCTCCTCTGGGGACATTCAGTACTTC
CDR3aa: CASSRASSGDIQYF

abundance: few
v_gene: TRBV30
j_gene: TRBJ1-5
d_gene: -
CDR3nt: TGTGCCTGGAGTCTGACATACAATCAGCCCCAGCATTTT
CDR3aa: CAWSLTYNQPQHF

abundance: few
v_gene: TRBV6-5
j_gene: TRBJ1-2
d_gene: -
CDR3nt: TGTGCCAGCAGTTATGGGACTCCCAATGGCTACACCTTC
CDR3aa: CASSYGTPNGYTF

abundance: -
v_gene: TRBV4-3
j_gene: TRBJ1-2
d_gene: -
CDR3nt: TGCGCCAGCAGCCAAGCTACGACCCCCAGGGGCCTCTATGGCTACACCTTC
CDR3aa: CASSQATTPRGLYGYTF

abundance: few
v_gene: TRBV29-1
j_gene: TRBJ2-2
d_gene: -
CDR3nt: TGCAGCGTGTCTACGGGCCTCTTGCGGCCCCACACCGGGGAGCTGTTTTTT
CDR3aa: CSVSTGLLRPHTGELFF

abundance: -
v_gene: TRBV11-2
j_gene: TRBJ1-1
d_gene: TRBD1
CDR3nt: TGTGCCAGCAGCTTTCACTCGGGCCGACAGGGCGCTGAAGCTTTCTTT
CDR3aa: CASSFHSGRQGAEAFF

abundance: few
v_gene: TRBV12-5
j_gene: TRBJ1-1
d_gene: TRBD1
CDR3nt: TGTGCTAGTGCTGACAGGGGGCGGTTCATAGCTTTCTTT
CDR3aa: CASADRGRFIAFF

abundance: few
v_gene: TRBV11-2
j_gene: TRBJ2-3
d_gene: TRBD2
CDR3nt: TGTGCCAGCAGCTTAGAACGGGGGGGACTAGCGGGATTAGATACGCAGTATTTT
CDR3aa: CASSLERGGLAGLDTQYF

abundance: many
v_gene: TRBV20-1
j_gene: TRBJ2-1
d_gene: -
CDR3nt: TGCAGTGCCAGGAGGGAACGAAGCTCCTACAATGAGCAGTTCTTC
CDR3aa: CSARRERSSYNEQFF

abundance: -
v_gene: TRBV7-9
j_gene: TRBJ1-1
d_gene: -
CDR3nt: TGTGCCAGCAGCGAAACCCGGGCGCTCCTGAACACTGAAGCTTTCTTT
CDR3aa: CASSETRALLNTEAFF

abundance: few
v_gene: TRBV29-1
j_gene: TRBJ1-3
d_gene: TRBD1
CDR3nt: TGCAGCGTTGGGACAGGGCCCGGAAACACCATATATTTT
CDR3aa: CSVGTGPGNTIYF

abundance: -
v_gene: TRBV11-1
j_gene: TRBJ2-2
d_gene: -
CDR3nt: TGTGCCAGCAGCCGGGGTGTCGGGGAGCTGTTTTTT
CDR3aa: CASSRGVGELFF

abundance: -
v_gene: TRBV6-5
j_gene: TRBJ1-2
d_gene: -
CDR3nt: TGTGCCAGCAGTTCCACTTCTCAGGGGTTTCACTATGGCTACACCTTC
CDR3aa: CASSSTSQGFHYGYTF

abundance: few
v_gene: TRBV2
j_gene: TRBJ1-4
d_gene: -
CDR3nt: TGTGCCAGCAGCCCCCAGGGGTCCTCGGGGGGAAAACTGTTTTTT
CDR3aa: CASSPQGSSGGKLFF

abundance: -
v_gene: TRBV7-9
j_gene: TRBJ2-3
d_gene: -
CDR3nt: TGTGCCAGCAGCTTAGCGGGGGGCGGAGATACGCAGTATTTT
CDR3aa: CASSLAGGGDTQYF

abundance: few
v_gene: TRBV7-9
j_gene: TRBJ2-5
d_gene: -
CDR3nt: TGTGCCAGCAGCCTTCGGGGCAAGCCCCAAGAGACCCAGTACTTC
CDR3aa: CASSLRGKPQETQYF

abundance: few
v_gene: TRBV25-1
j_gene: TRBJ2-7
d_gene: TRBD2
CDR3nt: TGTGCCAGCAGTGAGACGGTGAGCGGGAGGTTAGACGAGCAGTACTTC
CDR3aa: CASSETVSGRLDEQYF

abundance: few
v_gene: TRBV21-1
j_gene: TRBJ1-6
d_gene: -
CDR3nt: TGTGCCAGCAGCAAAAAAAATTCACCCCTCCACTTT
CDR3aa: CASSKKNSPLHF

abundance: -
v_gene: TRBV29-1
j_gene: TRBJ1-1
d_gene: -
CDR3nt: TGCAGCGTTGCCGGCAGAACTGAAGCTTTCTTT
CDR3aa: CSVAGRTEAFF